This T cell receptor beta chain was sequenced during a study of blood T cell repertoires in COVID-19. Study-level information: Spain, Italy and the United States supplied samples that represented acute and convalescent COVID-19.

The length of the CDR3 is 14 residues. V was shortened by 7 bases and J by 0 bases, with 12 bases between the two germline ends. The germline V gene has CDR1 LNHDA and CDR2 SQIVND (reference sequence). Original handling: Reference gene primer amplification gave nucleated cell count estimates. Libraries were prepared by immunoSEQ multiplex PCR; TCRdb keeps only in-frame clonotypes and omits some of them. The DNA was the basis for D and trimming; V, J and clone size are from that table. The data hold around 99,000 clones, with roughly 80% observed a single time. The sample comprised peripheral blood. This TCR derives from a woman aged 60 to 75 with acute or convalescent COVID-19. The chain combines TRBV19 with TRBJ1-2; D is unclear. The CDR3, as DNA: TGTGCCAGTATGGGTTGGGCAACTAACTATGGCTACACCTTC. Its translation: CASMGWATNYGYTF.